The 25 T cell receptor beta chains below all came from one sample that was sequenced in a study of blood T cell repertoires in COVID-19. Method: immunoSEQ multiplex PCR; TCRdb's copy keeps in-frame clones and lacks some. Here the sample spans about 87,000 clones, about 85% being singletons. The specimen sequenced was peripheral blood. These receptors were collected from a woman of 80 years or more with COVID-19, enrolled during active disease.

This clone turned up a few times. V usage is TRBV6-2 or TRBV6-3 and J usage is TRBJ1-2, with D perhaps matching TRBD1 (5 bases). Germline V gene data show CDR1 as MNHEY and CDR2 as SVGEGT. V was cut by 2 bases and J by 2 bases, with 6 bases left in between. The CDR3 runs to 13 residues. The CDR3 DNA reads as TGTGCCAGCAGTTACCAGGGAAACTATGGCTACACCTTC. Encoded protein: CASSYQGNYGYTF.

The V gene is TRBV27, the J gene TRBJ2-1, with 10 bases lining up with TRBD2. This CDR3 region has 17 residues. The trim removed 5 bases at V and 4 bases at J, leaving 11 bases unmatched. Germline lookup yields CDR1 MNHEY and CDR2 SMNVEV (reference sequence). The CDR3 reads CASSHPVGTSAYNEQFF. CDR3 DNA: TGTGCCAGCAGTCACCCCGTCGGGACTAGCGCTTACAATGAGCAGTTCTTC.

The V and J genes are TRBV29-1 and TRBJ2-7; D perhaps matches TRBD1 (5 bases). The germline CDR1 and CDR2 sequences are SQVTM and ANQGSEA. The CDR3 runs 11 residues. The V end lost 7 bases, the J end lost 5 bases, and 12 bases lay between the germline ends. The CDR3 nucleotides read TGCAGCGCTAGGGGTTTCGACGAGCAGTACTTC. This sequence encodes CSARGFDEQYF.

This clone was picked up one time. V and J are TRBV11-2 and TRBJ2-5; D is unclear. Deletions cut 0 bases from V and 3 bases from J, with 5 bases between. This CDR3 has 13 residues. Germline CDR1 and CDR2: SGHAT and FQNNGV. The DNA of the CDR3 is TGTGCCAGCAGCTTAGATTTAGAAGAGACCCAGTACTTC. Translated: CASSLDLEETQYF.

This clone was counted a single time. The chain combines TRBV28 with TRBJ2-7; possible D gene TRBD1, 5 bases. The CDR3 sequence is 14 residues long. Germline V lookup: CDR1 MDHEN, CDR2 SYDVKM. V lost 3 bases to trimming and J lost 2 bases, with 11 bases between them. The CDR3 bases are TGTGCCAGCAGTTTTAGCAGGGCTACCTACGAGCAGTACTTC. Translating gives CASSFSRATYEQYF.

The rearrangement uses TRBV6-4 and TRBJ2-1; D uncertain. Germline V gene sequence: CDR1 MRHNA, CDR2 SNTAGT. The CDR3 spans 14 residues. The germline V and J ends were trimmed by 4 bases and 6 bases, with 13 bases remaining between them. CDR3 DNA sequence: TGTGCCAGCAGTGTAAATCCCTTTCGCAATGAGCAGTTCTTC. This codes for CASSVNPFRNEQFF.

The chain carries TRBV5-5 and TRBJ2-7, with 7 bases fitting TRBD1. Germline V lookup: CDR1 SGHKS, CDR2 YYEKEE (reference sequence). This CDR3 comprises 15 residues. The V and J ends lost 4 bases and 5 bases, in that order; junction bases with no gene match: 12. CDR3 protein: CASSPGQWEFNEQYF. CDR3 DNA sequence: TGTGCCAGCAGCCCGGGACAGTGGGAATTCAACGAGCAGTACTTC.

The CDR3, as DNA: TGTGCCAGCAGCCAACTAAGGGGGCCTTATGGCTACACCTTC. It encodes CASSQLRGPYGYTF. The chain has TRBV3-1 (or the pseudogene TRBV3-2) and TRBJ1-2, with TRBD1 identical over 7 bases. The CDR3 sequence is 14 residues long. With V trimmed by 2 bases and J by 5 bases, 5 bases remained unmatched. Germline loops: CDR1 LGHDT, CDR2 YNNKEL (reference sequence).

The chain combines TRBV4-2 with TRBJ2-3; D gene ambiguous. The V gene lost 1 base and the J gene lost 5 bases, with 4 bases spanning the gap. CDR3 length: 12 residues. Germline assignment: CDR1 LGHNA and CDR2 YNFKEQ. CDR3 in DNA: TGTGCCAGCAGCCAAGCTAGAGATACGCAGTATTTT. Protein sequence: CASSQARDTQYF.

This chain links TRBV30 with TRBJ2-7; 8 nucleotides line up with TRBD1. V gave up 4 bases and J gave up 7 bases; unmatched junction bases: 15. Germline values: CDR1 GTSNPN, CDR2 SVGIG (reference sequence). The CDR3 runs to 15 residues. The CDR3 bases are TGTGCCTGGAATCCCAGGGGGCCCCAGGGGAGGGAGCAGTACTTC. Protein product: CAWNPRGPQGREQYF. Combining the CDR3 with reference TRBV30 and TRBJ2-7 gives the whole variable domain SQTIHQWPATLVQPVGSPLSLECTVEGTSNPNLYWYRQAAGRGLQLLFYSVGIGQISSEVPQNLSASRPQDRQFILSSKKLLLSDSGFYLCAWNPRGPQGREQYFGPGTRLTVT.

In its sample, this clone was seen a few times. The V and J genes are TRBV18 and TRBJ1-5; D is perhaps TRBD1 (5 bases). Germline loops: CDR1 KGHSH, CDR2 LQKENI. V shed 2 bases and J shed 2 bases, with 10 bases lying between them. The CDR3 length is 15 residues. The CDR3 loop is CASSPMGGGNQPQHF. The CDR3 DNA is TGTGCCAGCTCACCAATGGGGGGGGGCAATCAGCCCCAGCATTTT.

For the CDR3, the DNA is TGTGCCAGCAGCCCCGGGACATCTAGCTCCTACGAGCAGTACTTC. Its translation: CASSPGTSSSYEQYF. The V and J genes are TRBV5-8 and TRBJ2-7, with D perhaps TRBD1 (6 bases). The CDR3 is 15 amino acids. CDR1 is SGHTS and CDR2 is YDEGEE in the germline V gene. V lost 4 bases and J lost 0, with 14 bases in between.

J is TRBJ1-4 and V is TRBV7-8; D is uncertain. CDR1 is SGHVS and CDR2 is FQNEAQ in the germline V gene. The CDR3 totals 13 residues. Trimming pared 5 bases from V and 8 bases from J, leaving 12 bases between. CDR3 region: CASSRPGGEKLFF. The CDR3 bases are TGTGCCAGCAGCCGGCCGGGTGGAGAAAAACTGTTTTTT.

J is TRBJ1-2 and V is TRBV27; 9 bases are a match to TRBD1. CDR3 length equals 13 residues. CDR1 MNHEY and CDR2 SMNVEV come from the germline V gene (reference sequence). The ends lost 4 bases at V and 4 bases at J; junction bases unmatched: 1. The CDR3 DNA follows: TGTGCCAGCAGTTCGGGACAGGGCTATGGCTACACCTTC. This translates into CASSSGQGYGYTF.

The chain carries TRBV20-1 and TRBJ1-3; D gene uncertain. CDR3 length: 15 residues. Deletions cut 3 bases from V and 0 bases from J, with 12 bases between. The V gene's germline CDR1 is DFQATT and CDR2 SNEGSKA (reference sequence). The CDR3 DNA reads TGCAGTGCTAGTGACCGTCGGAGCTCTGGAAACACCATATATTTT. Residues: CSASDRRSSGNTIYF.

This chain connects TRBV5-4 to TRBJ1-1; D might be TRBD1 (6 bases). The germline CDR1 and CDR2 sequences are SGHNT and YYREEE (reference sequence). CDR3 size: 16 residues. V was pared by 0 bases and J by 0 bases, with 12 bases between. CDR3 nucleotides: TGTGCCAGCAGCTTGGCCTTGAACAGGGTGAACACTGAAGCTTTCTTT. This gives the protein CASSLALNRVNTEAFF.

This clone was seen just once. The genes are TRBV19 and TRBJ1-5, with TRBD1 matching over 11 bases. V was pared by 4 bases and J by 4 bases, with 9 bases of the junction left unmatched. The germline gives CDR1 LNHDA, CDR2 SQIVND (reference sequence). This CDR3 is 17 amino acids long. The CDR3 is CASSTSLGTGGNQPQHF. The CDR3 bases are TGTGCCAGTAGTACCAGCCTAGGGACAGGGGGGAATCAGCCCCAGCATTTT.

CDR3 sequence reads: CAPSVIPRAGGSYEQYF. CDR3 DNA sequence: TGTGCCCCCTCAGTAATCCCACGAGCGGGGGGGTCTTACGAGCAGTACTTC. The V gene is TRBV5-4, the J gene TRBJ2-7; TRBD2 matches 10 bases. V shed 10 bases, J shed 4 bases, and the junction held 20 bases outside the gene matches. This CDR3 has 17 residues. Germline values: CDR1 SGHNT, CDR2 YYREEE (reference sequence).

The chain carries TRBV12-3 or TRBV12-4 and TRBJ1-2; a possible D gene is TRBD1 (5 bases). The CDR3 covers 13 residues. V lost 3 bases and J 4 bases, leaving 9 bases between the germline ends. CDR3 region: CASSLQGSYGYTF. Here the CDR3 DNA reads TGTGCCAGCAGTTTGCAGGGAAGCTATGGCTACACCTTC.

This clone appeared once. Here the CDR3 reads CASSQDSWRGGLDTQYF. CDR3 bases: TGCGCCAGCAGCCAAGATTCCTGGCGGGGGGGACTGGATACGCAGTATTTT. This rearrangement joins TRBV4-3 to TRBJ2-3; 9 nucleotides match TRBD2. Germline assignment: CDR1 LGHNA and CDR2 YSLEER. Trimming took 0 bases from V and 6 from J; bases not matched to a gene: 10. The CDR3 sequence is 17 residues long.

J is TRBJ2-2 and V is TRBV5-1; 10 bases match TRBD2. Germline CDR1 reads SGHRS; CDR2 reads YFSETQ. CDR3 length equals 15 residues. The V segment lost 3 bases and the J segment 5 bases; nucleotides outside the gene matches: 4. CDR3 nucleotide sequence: TGCGCCAGCAGCTATCTAGCGGGAGATACCGGGGAGCTGTTTTTT. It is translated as CASSYLAGDTGELFF.

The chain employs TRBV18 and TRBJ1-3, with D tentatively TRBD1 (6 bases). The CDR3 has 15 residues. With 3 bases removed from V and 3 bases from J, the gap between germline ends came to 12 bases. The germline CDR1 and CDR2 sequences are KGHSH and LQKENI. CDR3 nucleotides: TGTGCCAGCTCACCCGCAGGGGTCGGTGGAAACACCATATATTTT. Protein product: CASSPAGVGGNTIYF.

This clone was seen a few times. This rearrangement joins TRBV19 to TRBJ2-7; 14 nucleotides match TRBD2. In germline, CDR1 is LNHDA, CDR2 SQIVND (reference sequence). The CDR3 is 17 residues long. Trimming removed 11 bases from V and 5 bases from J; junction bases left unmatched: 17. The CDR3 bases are TGTGCCTCGAGTGGACTAGCGGGAGGAGCTTTAAGGAACGAGCAGTACTTC. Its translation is CASSGLAGGALRNEQYF.

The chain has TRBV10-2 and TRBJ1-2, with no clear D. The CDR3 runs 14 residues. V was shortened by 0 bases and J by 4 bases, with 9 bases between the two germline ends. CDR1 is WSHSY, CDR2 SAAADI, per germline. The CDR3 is CASSESRLFYGYTF. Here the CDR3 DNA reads TGCGCCAGCAGTGAGTCGAGGTTGTTCTATGGCTACACCTTC.

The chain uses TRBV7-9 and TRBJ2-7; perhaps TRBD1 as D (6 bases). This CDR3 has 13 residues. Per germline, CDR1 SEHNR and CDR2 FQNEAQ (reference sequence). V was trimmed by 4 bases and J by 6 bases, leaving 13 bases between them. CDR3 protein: CASSSTGRAEQYF. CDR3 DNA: TGTGCCAGCAGCTCGACAGGTCGGGCCGAGCAGTACTTC. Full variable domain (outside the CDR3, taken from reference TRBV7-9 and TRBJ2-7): DTGVSQNPRHKITKRGQNVTFRCDPISEHNRLYWYRQTLGQGPEFLTYFQNEAQLEKSRLLSDRFSAERPKGSFSTLEIQRTEQGDSAMYLCASSSTGRAEQYFGPGTRLTVT.